This T cell receptor (beta chain) was sequenced during a study of Ad26.COV2.S vaccination and SARS-CoV-2 variants. Treatment here: roughly 19 received Ad26.COV2.S at low or high dose, single or two shots; roughly 5 received placebo; per-sample allocation not given. Specimen acquisition occurred on day 63 following the initial vaccine or placebo injection. Trimming shortened V by 5 bases and J by 1 base, and 17 bases separated the two germline ends. Germline V CDR1 and CDR2: ENHRY, SYGVKD. The CDR3 totals 16 residues. A note on this clone: Its specificity is not known.

Clones were sequenced by immunoSEQ multiplex PCR, and TCRdb holds only the in-frame ones, with some missing. The data hold fewer than 500,000 clones, with about 88% observed a single time. Study-wide points: CD8+ and CD4+ T cells specific for spike reportedly responded with substantial breadth after vaccination. Analyses that measured TCR breadth and depth may have underestimated total T cell responses.

The TCR sequence derives from a person between 18 and 59 years old who received the Ad26.COV2.S COVID-19 vaccine or a placebo. The J gene is TRBJ1-1, the V gene TRBV10-3; perhaps TRBD1 as D (5 bases). Sequencing used peripheral blood, obtained in a trial of Ad26.COV2.S vaccine versus placebo. CDR3 sequence: CAISLGPGQRNTEAFF. CDR3 sequence (DNA): TGTGCCATCAGTTTGGGACCCGGGCAGCGGAACACTGAAGCTTTCTTT.